The 27 T cell receptor beta chains listed next were all sequenced from one sample in a study of blood T cell repertoires in COVID-19. Data came from immunoSEQ multiplex PCR; TCRdb stores just in-frame clones and leaves some out. The sample includes around 250,000 clones, about 90% seen only once; the top ten take 0.95% to 1.5%. Source material: PBMCs or T cells enriched from blood (not recorded which). The receptors derive from a human donor in a cohort exposed to, infected with or recovered from COVID-19 (not recorded which). The donor label of this sample is uncertain.

This rearrangement joins TRBV11-2 to TRBJ2-4; a possible D gene is TRBD2 (5 bases). Germline CDR1 reads SGHAT; CDR2 reads FQNNGV. Between the trimmed V and J ends, which lost 0 bases and 2 bases, there was a span of 14 bases. The length of the CDR3 is 17 residues. The CDR3 DNA reads TGTGCCAGCAGCTTAGAGACGGGGTCCGGGTCCAAAAACATTCAGTACTTC. This sequence encodes CASSLETGSGSKNIQYF.

The rearrangement uses TRBV5-5 and TRBJ2-7; D perhaps matches TRBD1 (6 bases). The CDR3 totals 15 residues. Germline CDR1 is SGHKS and CDR2 is YYEKEE (reference sequence). Trimming removed 3 bases from V and 5 bases from J, with 18 bases in between. CDR3 sequence: CASSSVGGGTNEQYF. The CDR3 DNA follows: TGTGCCAGCAGCTCTGTAGGTGGGGGCACTAACGAGCAGTACTTC.

Regarding this clone: Being one base from a much bigger clone, this may be a read error. Other DNA variants within this sample encode the same CDR3. The chain links TRBV9 to TRBJ1-1, with 8 bases identical to TRBD1. The ends lost 4 bases at V and 1 base at J; junction bases unmatched: 3. Germline values: CDR1 SGDLS, CDR2 YYNGEE. The CDR3 is 14 amino acids. The CDR3 loop reads CASSRGQANTEAFF. The CDR3 DNA reads TGTGCCAGCAGCCGGGGACAGGCGAACACTGAAGCTTTCTTT.

The chain employs TRBV4-3 and TRBJ1-1; the D is unclear. The germline V gene encodes CDR1 LGHNA and CDR2 YSLEER. This CDR3 has 16 residues. V lost 0 bases and J 0 bases, leaving 11 bases between the germline ends. CDR3 protein: CASSQDSGSLNTEAFF. The CDR3 coding sequence is TGCGCCAGCAGCCAAGATTCGGGTAGTTTGAACACTGAAGCTTTCTTT.

The V gene is TRBV5-1, the J gene TRBJ2-7; 9 bases line up with TRBD2. V was pared by 1 base and J by 4 bases, with 9 bases of the junction left unmatched. Germline V gene data show CDR1 as SGHRS and CDR2 as YFSETQ. The CDR3 covers 16 residues. The CDR3 protein is CASSLSQRGVPYEQYF. The CDR3 coding sequence is TGCGCCAGCAGCTTGTCCCAGCGGGGGGTACCATACGAGCAGTACTTC.

Comments on this clone: Other DNA sequences of this sample code for an identical CDR3. The chain is built from TRBV19 and TRBJ1-1; the D gene is possibly TRBD1 (6 bases). Germline V gene sequence: CDR1 LNHDA, CDR2 SQIVND (reference sequence). V dropped 6 bases and J dropped 1 base, with 12 bases sitting between them. This CDR3 region has 14 residues. CDR3 in DNA: TGTGCCAGTAGGTCAACAGGGTCGAACACTGAAGCTTTCTTT. It specifies CASRSTGSNTEAFF. The variable domain in full, with the rest retrieved from reference TRBV19 and TRBJ1-1, is DGGITQSPKYLFRKEGQNVTLSCEQNLNHDAMYWYRQDPGQGLRLIYYSQIVNDFQKGDIAEGYSVSREKKESFPLTVTSAQKNPTAFYLCASRSTGSNTEAFFGQGTRLTVV.

The chain couples TRBV5-4 to TRBJ1-4; D uncertain. Looked up from germline, CDR1 is SGHNT and CDR2 is YYREEE (reference sequence). The CDR3 is 12 residues long. Trimming removed 3 bases from V and 5 bases from J, with 5 bases in between. The CDR3 DNA reads TGTGCCAGCAGCTCCCCGAATGAAAAACTGTTTTTT. This sequence encodes CASSSPNEKLFF.

J is TRBJ1-2 and V is TRBV24-1; TRBD1 matches 7 bases. CDR3 length: 14 residues. In germline, CDR1 is KGHDR, CDR2 SFDVKD. V gave up 4 bases and J gave up 8 bases; unmatched junction bases: 9. As DNA, the CDR3 is TGTGCCACCAGTGACACCGGGACAGACGACGGCTACACCTTC. Translation gives CATSDTGTDDGYTF.

This clone was found once. The chain links TRBV10-2 to TRBJ1-4, with 10 bases matching TRBD1. With V trimmed by 6 bases and J by 8 bases, 6 bases remained unmatched. The CDR3 has 14 amino acids. Germline V CDR1 and CDR2: WSHSY, SAAADI. This chain's CDR3 is CASRMTGGAEKLFF. The CDR3 DNA is TGCGCCAGCAGGATGACAGGGGGCGCGGAAAAACTGTTTTTT.

V and J are TRBV2 and TRBJ1-2; a weak D match, TRBD1 (5 bases). The germline gives CDR1 SNHLY, CDR2 FYNNEI. The CDR3 runs 12 residues. V was trimmed by 11 bases and J by 4 bases, leaving 14 bases between them. CDR3 nucleotides: TGTGCCCATCAGGAGGGGACCTATGGCTACACCTTC. Amino acids: CAHQEGTYGYTF.

The genes are TRBV6-1 and TRBJ2-5; 7 bases agree with TRBD1. V was pared by 0 bases and J by 2 bases, with 3 bases of the junction left unmatched. Per germline, CDR1 MNHNS and CDR2 SASEGT. The CDR3 extends over 15 amino acids. CDR3 sequence reads: CASSEARTGQETQYF. CDR3 bases: TGTGCCAGCAGTGAAGCGAGGACAGGACAAGAGACCCAGTACTTC.

The V and J genes are TRBV11-3 and TRBJ2-4; no clear D gene. In germline, CDR1 is SGHNT, CDR2 YENEEA. Trimming took 7 bases from V and 7 from J, leaving 20 bases between them. The CDR3 is 15 residues long. The CDR3 region is CASTDRRAGENIQYF. CDR3 sequence (DNA): TGTGCCAGCACAGATCGTCGTGCCGGAGAGAACATTCAGTACTTC.

The V and J genes are TRBV2 and TRBJ2-7, with D perhaps TRBD2 (5 bases). The length of the CDR3 is 12 residues. The V gene's germline CDR1 is SNHLY and CDR2 FYNNEI. Deletions cut 7 bases from V and 3 bases from J, with 10 bases between. The CDR3 loop is CASTVGSYEQYF. CDR3 coding DNA: TGTGCCAGCACTGTGGGGAGCTACGAGCAGTACTTC.

The CDR3 sequence: CASSPTSGGAYEQFF. The DNA for the CDR3 is TGTGCCAGCTCACCAACTAGCGGGGGGGCCTATGAGCAGTTCTTC. V is TRBV18 and J is TRBJ2-1, with 13 positions matching TRBD2. V shed 2 bases, J shed 8 bases, and the junction held 3 bases outside the gene matches. Germline-derived CDR1 and CDR2 are KGHSH and LQKENI. The length of the CDR3 is 15 residues. Based on the CDR3 plus reference TRBV18 and TRBJ2-1, the full variable domain is NAGVMQNPRHLVRRRGQEARLRCSPMKGHSHVYWYRQLPEEGLKFMVYLQKENIIDESGMPKERFSAEFPKEGPSILRIQQVVRGDSAAYFCASSPTSGGAYEQFFGPGTRLTVL.

The chain employs TRBV9 and TRBJ1-6; D perhaps matches TRBD1 (6 bases). In germline, CDR1 is SGDLS, CDR2 YYNGEE. The CDR3 totals 14 residues. The V end lost 0 bases, the J end lost 11 bases, and 12 bases lay between the germline ends. The CDR3 loop is CASSVDFRGTPLHF. CDR3 bases: TGTGCCAGCAGCGTAGATTTCAGGGGAACACCCCTCCACTTT.

This clone was picked up one time. V usage is TRBV29-1 and J usage is TRBJ2-1; possibly TRBD2 for D (6 bases). Germline V gene sequence: CDR1 SQVTM, CDR2 ANQGSEA. Trimming took 3 bases from V and 5 from J, leaving 17 bases between them. The CDR3 covers 15 residues. CDR3 bases: TGCAGCGTTGACGGTAATAGCGGTCGAAACAATGAGCAGTTCTTC. Protein product: CSVDGNSGRNNEQFF.

The genes are TRBV10-1 and TRBJ2-3; possible D gene TRBD1, 5 bases. Germline V gene data show CDR1 as WNHNN and CDR2 as SYGVQD (reference sequence). Between the trimmed V and J ends, which lost 4 bases and 1 base, there was a span of 6 bases. The CDR3 is made up of 13 amino acids. CDR3 sequence reads: CASSGGGTDTQYF. For the CDR3, the DNA is TGCGCCAGCAGTGGGGGCGGCACAGATACGCAGTATTTT.

This CDR3 is CAWGRDRDNEQFF. The CDR3 nucleotides are TGTGCCTGGGGCAGGGACAGGGACAATGAGCAGTTCTTC. This rearrangement joins TRBV30 to TRBJ2-1, with TRBD1 identical over 9 bases. Germline V gene sequence: CDR1 GTSNPN, CDR2 SVGIG (reference sequence). V dropped 5 bases and J dropped 5; count of bases not matched to a gene: 4. This CDR3 contains 13 residues.

The rearrangement joins TRBV28 to TRBJ1-4; D unclear. Germline CDR1 reads MDHEN; CDR2 reads SYDVKM. The CDR3 has 14 residues. Trimming pared 7 bases from V and 2 bases from J, leaving 11 bases between. The CDR3 sequence: CASTEGGTNEKLFF. Here the CDR3 DNA reads TGTGCCAGCACCGAGGGAGGGACTAATGAAAAACTGTTTTTT.

This clone is a singleton in its sample. V is TRBV5-1 and J is TRBJ2-7; 7 bases fit TRBD2. The CDR3 is 13 residues long. The J segment lost 0 bases and the V segment lost 3 bases, leaving 0 bases of the junction unmatched. Germline CDR1 is SGHRS and CDR2 is YFSETQ. The CDR3 nucleotides are TGCGCCAGCAGCTGGGGGGGCTCCTACGAGCAGTACTTC. It encodes CASSWGGSYEQYF.

V and J are TRBV2 and TRBJ1-3; D call uncertain. CDR1 and CDR2 (germline): SNHLY, FYNNEI. The CDR3 runs 16 residues. Trimming took off 3 bases at V and 0 bases at J, with 12 bases between the two ends. CDR3 sequence (DNA): TGTGCCAGCAGTGAGGCGGGTGGAGCCTCTGGAAACACCATATATTTT. Its protein is CASSEAGGASGNTIYF.

The chain joins TRBV27 to TRBJ2-1; 13 bases line up with TRBD2. Trimming took 4 bases from V and 4 from J; bases not matched to a gene: 1. Germline V gene data show CDR1 as MNHEY and CDR2 as SMNVEV (reference sequence). The CDR3 loop spans 15 amino acids. The CDR3 sequence is CASSSGLAGYNEQFF. The CDR3 DNA is TGTGCCAGCAGTTCGGGACTAGCGGGGTACAATGAGCAGTTCTTC.

This sequence joins TRBV4-1 and TRBJ2-3; D ambiguous. In germline, CDR1 is MGHRA, CDR2 YSYEKL. Trimming left V 1 base short and J 4 bases short, with 6 bases between. The CDR3 loop spans 13 amino acids. This CDR3 is CASSQVLADTQYF. The CDR3 DNA reads as TGCGCCAGCAGCCAAGTCCTAGCAGATACGCAGTATTTT.

This chain connects TRBV27 to TRBJ2-7; tentative D call: TRBD2 (6 bases). The CDR3 runs to 14 residues. Germline-derived CDR1 and CDR2 are MNHEY and SMNVEV (reference sequence). Trimming shortened V by 2 bases and J by 2 bases, and 10 bases separated the two germline ends. The DNA for the CDR3 is TGTGCCAGCAGTTTACGGGGGACGACCTACGAGCAGTACTTC. It codes for CASSLRGTTYEQYF.

The chain has TRBV29-1 and TRBJ2-7; the match to TRBD1 covers 8 bases. Germline V gene lookup returns CDR1 SQVTM and CDR2 ANQGSEA. Trimming at V came to 4 bases and at J to 4 bases, leaving 9 bases not matched to a gene. The CDR3 runs to 14 residues. CDR3 region: CSVVETGVDYEQYF. CDR3 nucleotide sequence: TGCAGCGTTGTGGAGACAGGGGTGGATTACGAGCAGTACTTC.

The rearrangement uses TRBV7-8 and TRBJ1-1; D may be TRBD1 (5 bases). V lost 3 bases and J lost 3, with 8 bases in between. CDR3 length equals 13 residues. Germline V gene lookup returns CDR1 SGHVS and CDR2 FQNEAQ. CDR3 in amino acids: CASSLGLHTEAFF. CDR3 in DNA: TGTGCCAGCAGCTTGGGACTGCACACTGAAGCTTTCTTT. The variable domain in full, with the rest retrieved from reference TRBV7-8 and TRBJ1-1, is GAGVSQSPRYKVAKRGQDVALRCDPISGHVSLFWYQQALGQGPEFLTYFQNEAQLDKSGLPSDRFFAERPEGSVSTLKIQRTQQEDSAVYLCASSLGLHTEAFFGQGTRLTVV.

The chain couples TRBV19 to TRBJ1-2, with TRBD1 matching 7 bases. J was trimmed by 2 bases and V by 9 bases; bases with no gene match: 9. Germline lookup yields CDR1 LNHDA and CDR2 SQIVND (reference sequence). This CDR3 is 14 amino acids long. CDR3 region: CASRTGDLNYGYTF. Written as DNA, the CDR3 is TGTGCCAGCAGGACAGGCGACCTAAACTATGGCTACACCTTC.